Detailed here is one TCR beta chain. Its antigen is still unknown. Whole-study results and caveats: In terms of TCR gene usage, tumor memory CD4+ T cells clustered together with blood and lymph node memory CD4+ cells, as well as with lymph node naive CD4+ cells.

TCRdb independently ran MiXCR on the 5' RACE reads; one entry per CDR3 protein. This table has around 57,000 distinct CDR3 sequences, 25% to 30% appearing once. This CDR3 has 14 amino acids. Trimming took 0 bases from V and 5 from J; bases not matched to a gene: 0. Germline-derived CDR1 and CDR2 are SGHRS and YFSETQ. The sequencing input was tumor-infiltrating memory CD4+ T cells sorted from the breast tumor. Documented subset: memory CD4+ T cells, CD4+CD45RO+CD25-. The genes are TRBV5-1 and TRBJ2-5; 11 nucleotides align to TRBD2. This receptor was obtained from a female donor with breast cancer. The CDR3 DNA is TGCGCCAGCAGCTTGGGGACTAGCGGGGAGACCCAGTACTTC. Translating it yields CASSLGTSGETQYF.